This TCR beta chain stems from a study of T cells in Graves' hyperthyroidism and ophthalmopathy. Study information: Peripheral blood was taken when the disease was first diagnosed, before any treatment began. Findings and limits, study-wide: Peripheral blood also featured most of the thyroid clonotypes expanded above 0.001. The model's output predicted ophthalmopathy at a median of 6.5 months prior to onset.

CDR1 is SEHNR and CDR2 is FQNEAQ in the germline V gene (reference sequence). J gave up 5 bases and V 4 bases, and 7 bases lay outside the gene matches. The CDR3 contains 15 residues. From RNA transcripts, TCR beta CDR3 regions were amplified. An initial round of RT-PCR targeting the TCR CDR3 relied on the HTBI primer set. TCRdb re-called the multiplex PCR reads through MiXCR, storing one row per CDR3 protein. The repertoire has around 450,000 distinct CDR3 sequences, around a sixth of them found once; the top ten carry 11% to 15%. This clonotype was seen a handful of times. As yet, its antigen is unknown.

Sequencing was carried out using blood. The receptor was derived from a woman younger than 35 with Graves' hyperthyroidism. This chain links TRBV7-9 with TRBJ2-7; the match to TRBD1 covers 11 bases. CDR3 in DNA: TGTGCCAGCAGCTGGACCCGGGACAGGGGGAACGAGCAGTACTTC. Translating it yields CASSWTRDRGNEQYF.